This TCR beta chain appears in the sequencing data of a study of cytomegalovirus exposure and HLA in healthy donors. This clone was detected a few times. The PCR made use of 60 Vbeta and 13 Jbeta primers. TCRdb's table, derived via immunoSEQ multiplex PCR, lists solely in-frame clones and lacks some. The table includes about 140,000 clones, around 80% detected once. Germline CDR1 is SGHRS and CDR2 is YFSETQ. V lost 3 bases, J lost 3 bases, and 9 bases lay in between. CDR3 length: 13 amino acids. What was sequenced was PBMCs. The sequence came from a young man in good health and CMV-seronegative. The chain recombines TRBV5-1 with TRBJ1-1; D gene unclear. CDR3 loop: CASSSQVDTEAFF. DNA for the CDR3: TGCGCCAGCAGCTCTCAGGTAGACACTGAAGCTTTCTTT.